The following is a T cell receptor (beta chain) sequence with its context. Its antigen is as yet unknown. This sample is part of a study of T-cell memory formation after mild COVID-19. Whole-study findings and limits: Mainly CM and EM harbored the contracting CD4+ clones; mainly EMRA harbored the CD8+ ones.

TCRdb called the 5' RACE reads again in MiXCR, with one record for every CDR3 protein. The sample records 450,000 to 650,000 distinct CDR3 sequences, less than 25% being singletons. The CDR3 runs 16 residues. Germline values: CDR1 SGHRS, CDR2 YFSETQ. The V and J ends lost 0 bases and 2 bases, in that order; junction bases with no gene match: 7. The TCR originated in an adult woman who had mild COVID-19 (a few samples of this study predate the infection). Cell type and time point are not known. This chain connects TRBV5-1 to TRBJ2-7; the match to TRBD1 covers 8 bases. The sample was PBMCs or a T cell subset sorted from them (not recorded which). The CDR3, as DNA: TGCGCCAGCAGCTTGGATTTAGGACAGGGTCCCTACGAGCAGTACTTC. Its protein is CASSLDLGQGPYEQYF.